This T cell receptor beta chain comes out of a study of blood T cell repertoires in COVID-19. Overall study context: T cells, B-cell-depleted T cells, or PBMCs supplied cDNA or gDNA.

V lost 6 bases and J lost 4; bases outside the gene matches: 8. Per the germline V gene, CDR1 is MNHEY and CDR2 is SMNVEV (reference sequence). This CDR3 region has 15 residues. Method: immunoSEQ multiplex PCR; TCRdb's copy keeps in-frame clones and lacks some. The sample lists fewer than 350,000 clones, under 90% occurring once. This clonotype was obtained from a woman in her sixties with active or convalescent COVID-19. The chain employs TRBV27 and TRBJ1-5; 8 positions agree with TRBD1. Sequenced input: peripheral blood. CDR3 loop: CASSTRTGWNQPQHF. The CDR3 bases are TGTGCCAGCAGCACGCGGACAGGGTGGAATCAGCCCCAGCATTTT.